Listed below are T cell receptor beta chains from one sample, sequenced in a study of PD-1 blockade in classical Hodgkin lymphoma. Libraries were prepared by immunoSEQ multiplex PCR; TCRdb keeps only in-frame clonotypes and omits some of them. Among about 20,000 clones listed, over 60% were seen once. This material consisted of peripheral blood mononuclear cells (PBMCs), taken before the fourth cycle of nivolumab. All receptors come from a human donor with classical Hodgkin lymphoma. CDR3s include the opening cysteine and the closing phenylalanine or tryptophan. D genes are given only for firm matches. Clone size is shown for a subset of rows, as once, few, many or a class of expanded clone.

>TRBJ2-7|TRBV27|NA|TRBD2
TGTGCCAGCAGTTTATTCCCTAGCGGAACCTACGAGCAGTACTTC
CASSLFPSGTYEQYF
>TRBJ1-1|TRBV10-2|large|NA
TGCGCCAGCAGTGTTTGGCAGGGGTCGAACACTGAAGCTTTCTTT
CASSVWQGSNTEAFF
>TRBJ2-7|TRBV4-1|NA|TRBD2
TGCGCCAGCAGCCAAGATCTTAGCGGGAGGAAGCACGAGCAGTACTTC
CASSQDLSGRKHEQYF
>TRBJ2-7|TRBV7-9|few|TRBD1
TGTGCCAGCAGGGCCGACAGGGAAGGCTACGAGCAGTACTTC
CASRADREGYEQYF
>TRBJ2-7|TRBV5-1|NA|NA
TGCGCCAGCAGCTTGAACTGGTCCTCCTACGAGCAGTACTTC
CASSLNWSSYEQYF
>TRBJ1-5|TRBV5-6|NA|NA
TGTGCCAGCAGCTTGGGTGGCGTCAATCAGCCCCAGCATTTT
CASSLGGVNQPQHF
>TRBJ2-1|TRBV11-2|NA|TRBD1
TGTGCCAGCAGCATCACAGGGGGGTCCTACAATGAGCAGTTCTTC
CASSITGGSYNEQFF
>TRBJ2-3|TRBV7-2|NA|NA
TGTGCCAGCAGCCGTGCAAGGGATGTCTGGGGAGATACGCAGTATTTT
CASSRARDVWGDTQYF
>TRBJ2-1|TRBV11-2|NA|NA
TGTGCCAGCAGCTTACAACAGGGTCCCCACAATGAGCAGTTCTTC
CASSLQQGPHNEQFF
>TRBJ2-5|TRBV28|few|NA
TGTGCCAGCAGTTTACGGTCAGGGCAAGAGACCCAGTACTTC
CASSLRSGQETQYF
>TRBJ2-7|TRBV6-5|NA|NA
TGTGCCAGCAGAAGAGGCAGCTTATACGAGCAGTACTTC
CASRRGSLYEQYF
>TRBJ2-7|TRBV2|medium-sized|NA
TGTGCCAGCAGTGATTGGACCCTCCCATACGAGCAGTACTTC
CASSDWTLPYEQYF
>TRBJ1-5|TRBV19|few|NA
TGTGCCAGTAGTGCCCCTGGCGAGAGCAATCAGCCCCAGCATTTT
CASSAPGESNQPQHF
>TRBJ2-7|TRBV7-2|few|NA
TGTGCCAGCAGCTTAGCCTGGGGGGAGCAGTACTTC
CASSLAWGEQYF
>TRBJ2-7|TRBV29-1|NA|TRBD1
TGCAGCGTTGAACTTTTAGACAGGGGAAATCCCTACGAGCAGTACTTC
CSVELLDRGNPYEQYF
>TRBJ2-3|TRBV6-5|NA|NA
TGTGCCAGCAGTTATCAGGGACCTCGCACAGATACGCAGTATTTT
CASSYQGPRTDTQYF
>TRBJ2-1|TRBV19|NA|TRBD2
TGTGCCAGTAGTATAGTCCCTAGCGGGCTCCACAATGAGCAGTTCTTC
CASSIVPSGLHNEQFF
>TRBJ2-1|TRBV28|NA|NA
TGTGCCAGCAGTTTTGCGACAGGGAGGAACAATGAGCAGTTCTTC
CASSFATGRNNEQFF
>TRBJ2-5|TRBV5-1|NA|TRBD2
TGCGCCAGCAGCCCCGGGACTAGCGGGAGAAGTTGGAGGGAGACCCAGTACTTC
CASSPGTSGRSWRETQYF
>TRBJ2-7|TRBV5-4|NA|TRBD1
TGTGCCAGCAGCCATGGACAGGGAACCCGCGAGCAGTACTTC
CASSHGQGTREQYF
>TRBJ2-3|TRBV5-1|once|TRBD2
TGCGCCAGCAGCTTATCGCTAGCGGGAGTGGATACGCAGTATTTT
CASSLSLAGVDTQYF
>TRBJ2-5|TRBV6-5|NA|NA
TGTGCCAGCAGCCGAAACCAGGGGATAGAGACCCAGTACTTC
CASSRNQGIETQYF
>TRBJ2-7|TRBV2|NA|NA
TGTGCCAGCAGTGAAGCGCCAACGAGGCACGAGCAGTACTTC
CASSEAPTRHEQYF
>TRBJ2-2|TRBV9|few|TRBD1
TGTGCCAGCAGCCTCAGACAGGGGGGGAACACCGGGGAGCTGTTTTTT
CASSLRQGGNTGELFF
>TRBJ1-2|TRBV7-8|NA|NA
TGTGCCAGCAGCTTGGACGGACACTATGGCTACACCTTC
CASSLDGHYGYTF
>TRBJ2-5|TRBV28|NA|NA
TGTGCCAGCAGGGGGGTCGACAGGTTCCAAGAGACCCAGTACTTC
CASRGVDRFQETQYF
>TRBJ2-5|TRBV7-6|NA|NA
TGTGCCAGCAGCCAGGGAGGCGCTAGCGCCTATCAAGAGACCCAGTACTTC
CASSQGGASAYQETQYF
>TRBJ2-7|TRBV6-5|NA|TRBD2
TGTGCCAGCAGTTTCCGGCTAGCGGGCATTAACGAGCAGTACTTC
CASSFRLAGINEQYF
>TRBJ2-7|TRBV19|NA|NA
TGTGCCAGTAGTATAGGGTCCGTCTACGAGCAGTACTTC
CASSIGSVYEQYF
>TRBJ2-1|TRBV7-9|NA|TRBD2
TGTGCCAGCAGCTTAGAACTAGCGGGAGGGTACTACAATGAGCAGTTCTTC
CASSLELAGGYYNEQFF
>TRBJ2-5|TRBV29-1|NA|NA
TGCAGCGTTGAAATGCGGTTACAAGAGACCCAGTACTTC
CSVEMRLQETQYF
>TRBJ2-5|TRBV7-6|NA|NA
TGTGCCAGCAGCCCCATAGGGAGGAGGCCGGAGACCCAGTACTTC
CASSPIGRRPETQYF
>TRBJ2-7|TRBV27|NA|TRBD2
TGTGCCAGCAGTTTACTAGCGGGGGCCCTCGGGGGGCAGTACTTC
CASSLLAGALGGQYF
>TRBJ2-3|TRBV7-9|NA|NA
TGTGCCAGCAGCTCCTCCGGGCCAGATACGCAGTATTTT
CASSSSGPDTQYF
>TRBJ2-5|TRBV9|NA|NA
TGTGCCAGCAGCGTAGATGAGGGATCGGCGGAGACCCAGTACTTC
CASSVDEGSAETQYF
>TRBJ2-7|TRBV27|NA|NA
TGTGCCAGCAGTTCCTACAGGGATTCCTACGAGCAGTACTTC
CASSSYRDSYEQYF
>TRBJ1-3|TRBV2|NA|NA
TGTGCCAGCATCAAGACTGGAAACACCATATATTTT
CASIKTGNTIYF
>TRBJ2-2|TRBV5-1|NA|NA
TGCGCCAGCAGCTTGACCGGAAAAATCACCGGGGAGCTGTTTTTT
CASSLTGKITGELFF
>TRBJ1-5|TRBV18|NA|NA
TGTGCCAGCTCACGGGACATTAGCAATCAGCCCCAGCATTTT
CASSRDISNQPQHF
>TRBJ2-7|TRBV19|NA|TRBD1
TGTGCCAGTAGTCCCGGGACAGGGGCCTACGAGCAGTACTTC
CASSPGTGAYEQYF
>TRBJ2-7|TRBV4-1|NA|NA
TGTGCCAGCAGCCACCCGGGACATTCCTACGAGCAGTACTTC
CASSHPGHSYEQYF
>TRBJ2-5|TRBV11-2|NA|NA
TGTGCCAGCAGCTTAGATCCCGGTTTTAATCAAGAGACCCAGTACTTC
CASSLDPGFNQETQYF
>TRBJ1-2|TRBV30|NA|NA
TGTGCCTGGGCCTTGATCCCGACTAACTATGGCTACACCTTC
CAWALIPTNYGYTF
>TRBJ2-7|TRBV6-1|NA|NA
TGTGCCAGCAGTTTTCGGGGGGCGGGCGAGCAGTACTTC
CASSFRGAGEQYF